Sequencing of this T cell receptor (beta chain) was carried out in a study of T cells in localized non-small cell lung cancer (dated by TCRdb to between 2020 and 2021). Context from the whole study: The study analyzed T cell repertoires of 236 early-stage NSCLC patients, comparing tumors and uninvolved tumor-adjacent lungs. A mean age of around 66 years was recorded for the NSCLC patients, of whom roughly 130 were male and 95 to 110 were female. The cohort was made up of 200 to 250 treatment-naive NSCLC patients whose localized lung tumors had been resected. What the study reported, not specific to this receptor: Higher T cell density in blood was associated with longer overall survival, whereas higher clonality in adjacent lung was associated with shorter survival. Multi-region tumor sequencing was not performed, so intratumor heterogeneity could not be excluded. A median of roughly 60 of the top 100 tumor clones turned up in the paired uninvolved adjacent lung, and about 28 of those clones also ranked among the top 100 of that same adjacent lung. Uninvolved tumor-adjacent lung showed the highest T cell clonality, higher than tumor, which suggests more focused antigenic responses in the adjacent lung. Because of the exploratory design, TCR variables were selected using unadjusted p-values without false-discovery rate correction.

The immunoSEQ Assay was used to sequence TCR beta CDR3 regions from DNA. As for how the authors treated the data: To compute T cell density, TCR beta template counts were normalized to usable DNA, which was estimated by amplifying housekeeping genes. Using the preseqR package, richness was estimated by extrapolating to 120,000 templates for tissue samples and 400,000 templates for PBMC samples. Clonality was defined as one minus Pielou's evenness. Tissue-enriched TCRs were identified by differential abundance testing using productive amino-acid clonotypes, minimum total count 5 and alpha 0.1. The Jaccard Index and the Morisita Overlap Index were used to quantify repertoire overlap between compartments. GLIPH clustered TCR beta CDR3s with public tetramer-defined viral CDR3s; viral motifs required at least three viral sequences plus V-gene enrichment. This is the immuneACCESS table as TCRdb keeps it, with only in-frame sequences that have V and J called. A part of the clones is gone; compared with another copy, unresolved V genes explain less than half, and the rest is unexplained. The V and J calls and clone size were taken over from that table, and D and trimming were inferred from the DNA. The sample table contains about 5,000 clones; only one count was recorded for approximately 81% of them. 8.6% of the sample goes to the ten largest clones.

At diagnosis, tumor, uninvolved tumor-adjacent lung and peripheral blood were collected and then preserved as a mix of FFPE and fresh-frozen material. For TCR repertoire profiling, blood samples were analyzed as peripheral blood mononuclear cells. Counted from cysteine to phenylalanine, this CDR3 has 12 amino acids. CDR3 DNA only is kept here, 36 bases in frame from base 1. V and J are truncated by 6 bases and 8 bases respectively, leaving an intervening sequence of 13 bases. The germline V gene gives CDR1 as SNHLY and CDR2 as FYNNEI. With regard to this clone: Its antigen is still unknown. Per-base qualities were not stored, and no clone one base away is much larger.

The source is a woman aged 40-75 years with stage II lung adenocarcinoma. The chain was built from TRBV2 and TRBJ1-2; the D segment could be TRBD1, given 6 matching bases. This sample comprised PBMCs, obtained before any cancer treatment. CDR3 region: CASSTGFGGYTF. DNA sequence: TGTGCCAGCAGCACAGGGTTCGGCGGCTACACCTTC.